A single T cell receptor (beta chain) is shown here with its context. The data stem from a study of CD8 T cells in Susac syndrome. Per the germline V gene, CDR1 is GTSNPN and CDR2 is SVGIG (reference sequence). V was pared by 0 bases and J by 4 bases, with 5 bases of the junction left unmatched. There are 14 residues in the CDR3. Random hexamers primed reverse transcription of about 0.5 to 1 ug RNA. Multiplex PCR with immunoSEQ amplified the TCR beta CDR3 across 54 Vbeta and 13 Jbeta. TCRdb analysed the immunoSEQ multiplex PCR reads with MiXCR anew, one entry per CDR3 protein. This table has 90,000 to 150,000 distinct CDR3 sequences, around 94% appearing once.

The TCR sequence derives from a human donor with multiple sclerosis. The sequenced sample was CD4+ T cells from PBMCs. The chain recombines TRBV30 with TRBJ2-5; TRBD2 aligns across 7 bases. The CDR3 region has the DNA TGTGCCTGGAGTGTAGGGGCTAGCGGAGAGACCCAGTACTTC. Translated, it gives CAWSVGASGETQYF. The full variable domain, completed using reference TRBV30 and TRBJ2-5, is SQTIHQWPATLVQPVGSPLSLECTVEGTSNPNLYWYRQAAGRGLQLLFYSVGIGQISSEVPQNLSASRPQDRQFILSSKKLLLSDSGFYLCAWSVGASGETQYFGPGTRLLVL.